The clone carrying this TCR beta chain was picked up a small number of times. What it binds is unknown. Unique molecular identifiers were incorporated into the prepared TCRbeta library. TCRdb itself ran the PCR reads through MiXCR, one entry per CDR3 protein. There are hundreds of thousands of distinct CDR3 sequences in the sample; around 13% occur only once, and approximately 2% lies in the top ten. This sample was taken from a study of T-cell reconstitution after alpha-beta-depleted transplantation in children. Study results and caveats: Several hundred expanded graft clones reportedly were the source of alpha-beta T cells about two months after transplant. One year post-transplant, T-cell counts and diversity were largely derived from T cells produced anew. Where some patients showed high TCRbeta diversity at day 60, it came from recipient T cells and thymic progenitors that had survived.

The length of the CDR3 is 15 residues. The specimen was PBMCs, mostly from graft donor cells, collected 360 days after TCRalphabeta/CD19-depleted stem cell transplant. The chain couples TRBV21-1 to TRBJ2-1; the D segment call TRBD1 is taken from the table without a DNA check. TRBV21-1 is a known pseudogene. This TCR was recovered from a male patient younger than 18 who had a stem cell transplant for acute myeloid leukemia, so the T cells may come from the graft donor. The CDR3: CASSFPRGPYNEQFF. DNA of the CDR3: TGTGCCAGCAGCTTCCCCCGGGGACCCTACAATGAGCAGTTCTTC.